This entry describes one T cell receptor beta chain. Its antigen is unidentified. Using immunoSEQ multiplex PCR, the repertoire was profiled, and TCRdb retains in-frame clones only, with some absent. This table holds roughly 23,000 clones, roughly nine tenths found once. These data belong to a study of T cells in localized non-small cell lung cancer. Study results and caveats: Longer overall survival accompanied higher blood T cell density. A median approximately 60 of the top 100 tumor clones appeared in adjacent lung. Clonality peaked in uninvolved adjacent lung rather than tumor.

Germline assignment: CDR1 SGHAT and CDR2 FQNNGV. This CDR3 is 18 amino acids long. Trimming took 1 base from V and 0 from J, leaving 19 bases between them. The chain employs TRBV11-2 and TRBJ2-7, with D unresolved. The TCR sequence derives from a male donor older than 55 with stage I lung adenocarcinoma. The input for sequencing was peripheral blood, taken before any cancer treatment. The CDR3 loop reads CASSLGAITLEISYEQYF. In nucleotides, the CDR3 is TGTGCCAGCAGCTTAGGGGCCATCACCCTAGAGATCTCCTACGAGCAGTACTTC.